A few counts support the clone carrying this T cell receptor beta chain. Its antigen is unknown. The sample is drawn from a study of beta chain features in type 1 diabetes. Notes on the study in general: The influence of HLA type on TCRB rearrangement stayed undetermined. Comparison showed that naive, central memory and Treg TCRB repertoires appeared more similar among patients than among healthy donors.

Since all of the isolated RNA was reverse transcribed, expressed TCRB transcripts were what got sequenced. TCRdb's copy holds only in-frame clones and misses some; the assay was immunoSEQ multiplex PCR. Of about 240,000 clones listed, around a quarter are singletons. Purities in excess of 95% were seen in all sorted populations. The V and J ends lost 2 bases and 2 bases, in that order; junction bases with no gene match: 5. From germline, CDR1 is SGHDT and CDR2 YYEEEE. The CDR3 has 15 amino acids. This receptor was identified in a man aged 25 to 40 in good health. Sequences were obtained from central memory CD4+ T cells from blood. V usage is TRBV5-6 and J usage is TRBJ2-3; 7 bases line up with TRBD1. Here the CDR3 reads CASSLEGAVTDTQYF. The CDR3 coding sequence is TGTGCCAGCAGCTTAGAGGGGGCGGTCACAGATACGCAGTATTTT.